One sample yielded the 16 T cell receptor beta chains listed below, sequenced in a study of cytomegalovirus exposure and HLA in healthy donors. PCR involved 60 Vbeta and 13 Jbeta primers. Method: immunoSEQ multiplex PCR; TCRdb's copy keeps in-frame clones and lacks some. The sample lists 140,000 to 150,000 clones; 65% to 85% were seen once. The sample taken for sequencing was PBMCs. The receptors originated from a male donor in good health and CMV-seronegative.

V and J are TRBV5-1 and TRBJ2-2; 9 bases map to TRBD2. Trimming took 5 bases from V and 5 from J; bases not matched to a gene: 7. Germline lookup yields CDR1 SGHRS and CDR2 YFSETQ. The CDR3 is 15 amino acids. The CDR3 spells CASSLAGVSTGELFF. CDR3 in DNA: TGCGCCAGCAGTTTAGCGGGAGTTTCAACCGGGGAGCTGTTTTTT.

This chain links TRBV14 with TRBJ2-2; D is uncertain. Trimming removed 2 bases from V and 4 bases from J, with 8 bases in between. CDR1 is SGHDN and CDR2 is FVKESK in the germline V gene. This CDR3 has 14 residues. The CDR3 nucleotides read TGTGCCAGCAGCCAAACAGCCTCCACCGGGGAGCTGTTTTTT. It specifies CASSQTASTGELFF.

This clone has a single count. This sequence joins TRBV27 and TRBJ1-2; TRBD1 agrees at 9 bases. The germline CDR1 and CDR2 sequences are MNHEY and SMNVEV (reference sequence). This CDR3 region has 17 residues. With V trimmed by 6 bases and J by 2 bases, 13 bases remained unmatched. As DNA, the CDR3 is TGTGCCAGCAGGTATAGAGGGACAGGGACCTTAAACTATGGCTACACCTTC. Encoded protein: CASRYRGTGTLNYGYTF.

The chain's CDR3 is CASSQDPGHRETQYF. CDR3 nucleotides: TGCGCCAGCAGCCAAGATCCCGGACACAGGGAGACCCAGTACTTC. The gene calls are TRBV4-3 and TRBJ2-5; possibly TRBD1 for D (5 bases). This CDR3 contains 15 residues. CDR1 LGHNA and CDR2 YSLEER come from the germline V gene. V lost 0 bases and J 5 bases, leaving 13 bases between the germline ends.

The J gene is TRBJ2-7, the V gene TRBV18; 8 nucleotides match TRBD1. Losses at the gene ends were 1 base for V and 3 bases for J; bases not matched to a gene: 11. The CDR3 loop spans 17 amino acids. The germline V gene encodes CDR1 KGHSH and CDR2 LQKENI. The CDR3 DNA reads as TGTGCCAGCTCACCACTGCAGGGGGCAAGCGGCTTCTACGAGCAGTACTTC. It translates to CASSPLQGASGFYEQYF.

J is TRBJ1-2 and V is TRBV6-4, with D perhaps matching TRBD1 (6 bases). V was trimmed by 2 bases and J by 4 bases, leaving 17 bases between them. From germline, CDR1 is MRHNA and CDR2 SNTAGT. The CDR3 totals 16 residues. The CDR3 DNA reads TGTGCCAGCAGTGACCCATGGGGGGGCCGAACCTATGGCTACACCTTC. As protein: CASSDPWGGRTYGYTF.

The J gene is TRBJ2-1, the V gene TRBV7-9, with D tentatively TRBD2 (6 bases). The CDR3 is made up of 16 amino acids. The V gene's germline CDR1 is SEHNR and CDR2 FQNEAQ (reference sequence). V lost 5 bases and J 4 bases, leaving 18 bases between the germline ends. CDR3 DNA sequence: TGTGCCAGCAGCCCTCAGGTAGGGACTTCTTACAATGAGCAGTTCTTC. Translating it yields CASSPQVGTSYNEQFF.

The chain carries TRBV7-8 and TRBJ1-4, with 7 nucleotides matching TRBD1. The CDR3 extends over 15 amino acids. The ends lost 3 bases at V and 8 bases at J; junction bases unmatched: 9. Germline CDR1 reads SGHVS; CDR2 reads FQNEAQ. The CDR3 nucleotides are TGTGCCAGCAGCTTCCGAGGGACAGCTCGGGAAAAACTGTTTTTT. Amino acids: CASSFRGTAREKLFF.

The chain carries TRBV7-6 and TRBJ2-4; 9 positions match TRBD1. Germline trimming cut 7 bases from V and 2 bases from J; bases unmatched to any gene: 18. The CDR3 extends over 19 amino acids. CDR1 and CDR2 from the germline V gene are SGHVS and FNYEAQ. In DNA form, the CDR3 reads TGTGCCAGCACCCCAAAGGACAGGGGAGGGGGTCGGACCAAAAACATTCAGTACTTC. It is translated as CASTPKDRGGGRTKNIQYF.

This clone was found a few times. The chain combines TRBV6-1 with TRBJ2-2; 7 bases line up with TRBD2. The CDR3 is 20 residues long. CDR1 MNHNS and CDR2 SASEGT come from the germline V gene. V shed 1 base and J 5 bases; nucleotides not matched to a gene: 19. CDR3 in DNA: TGTGCCAGCAGTGAAGAGCTATGGGGGGGAGCGGGTATTCGGACCGGGGAGCTGTTTTTT. Its translation is CASSEELWGGAGIRTGELFF.

The chain is built from TRBV7-9 and TRBJ1-2; maybe TRBD1 (6 bases). Germline values: CDR1 SEHNR, CDR2 FQNEAQ (reference sequence). The CDR3 loop spans 16 amino acids. V gave up 1 base and J gave up 8 bases, with 20 bases separating them. This chain's CDR3 is CASSLGPGHRSGGYTF. CDR3 DNA: TGTGCCAGCAGCTTAGGTCCGGGACACCGATCGGGAGGCTACACCTTC.

The chain couples TRBV6-1 to TRBJ2-7; a possible D gene is TRBD2 (6 bases). Germline CDR1 reads MNHNS; CDR2 reads SASEGT. The V end lost 6 bases, the J end lost 3 bases, and 18 bases lay between the germline ends. The CDR3 has 15 amino acids. The DNA of the CDR3 is TGTGCCAGCAGCGCCCTGCAGCGGGCCAACTACGAGCAGTACTTC. It codes for CASSALQRANYEQYF.

The rearrangement links TRBV18 to TRBJ1-6; 8 positions agree with TRBD1. V shed 8 bases and J 7 bases; nucleotides not matched to a gene: 13. The CDR3 consists of 16 residues. Germline V gives CDR1 KGHSH, CDR2 LQKENI. CDR3 amino acids: CASNTRTGYRNSPLHF. The CDR3 DNA follows: TGTGCCAGCAACACGAGGACAGGGTATCGGAATTCACCCCTCCACTTT.

The chain joins TRBV5-6 to TRBJ1-1; 7 nucleotides match TRBD1. The V segment lost 0 bases and the J segment 4 bases; nucleotides outside the gene matches: 6. CDR3 size: 15 residues. The germline CDR1 and CDR2 sequences are SGHDT and YYEEEE. CDR3 residues: CASSLASRGSTEAFF. The CDR3 DNA is TGTGCCAGCAGCTTGGCATCCAGGGGGAGCACTGAAGCTTTCTTT.

The V and J genes are TRBV18 and TRBJ2-7; 16 bases map to TRBD2. With 4 bases clipped from V and 3 bases from J, the junction kept 9 bases outside the gene matches. CDR1 KGHSH and CDR2 LQKENI come from the germline V gene. The CDR3 has 18 residues. CDR3 in amino acids: CASSLGTSGGGSYYEQYF. The CDR3 DNA follows: TGTGCCAGCTCACTCGGGACTAGCGGGGGGGGCTCCTACTACGAGCAGTACTTC.

The V gene is TRBV11-3, the J gene TRBJ2-7; TRBD2 matches 7 bases. The CDR3 covers 14 residues. J was trimmed by 3 bases and V by 0 bases; bases with no gene match: 2. The germline CDR1 and CDR2 sequences are SGHNT and YENEEA. CDR3 loop: CASSLEPSGYEQYF. CDR3 bases: TGTGCCAGCAGCTTAGAGCCTAGCGGCTACGAGCAGTACTTC.